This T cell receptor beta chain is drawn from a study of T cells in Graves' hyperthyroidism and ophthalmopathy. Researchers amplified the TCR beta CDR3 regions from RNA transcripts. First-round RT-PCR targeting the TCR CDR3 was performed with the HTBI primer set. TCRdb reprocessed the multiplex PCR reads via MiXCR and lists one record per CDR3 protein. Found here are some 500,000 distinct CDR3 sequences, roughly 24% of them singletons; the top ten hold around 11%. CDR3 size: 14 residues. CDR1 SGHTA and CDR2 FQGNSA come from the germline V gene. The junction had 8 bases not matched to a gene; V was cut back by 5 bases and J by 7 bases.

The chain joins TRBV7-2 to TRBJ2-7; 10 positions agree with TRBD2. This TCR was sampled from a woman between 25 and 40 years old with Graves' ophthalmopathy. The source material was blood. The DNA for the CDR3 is TGTGCCAGCAGCGACTCTAGCGGGAGTCTTGAGCAGTACTTC. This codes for CASSDSSGSLEQYF.